This T cell receptor beta chain was sequenced for a study of immune cell composition in non-small cell lung cancer. Study context: Lung adenocarcinoma or squamous carcinoma made up most tumours. Study-level points and caveats: It was not proven that tumour-reactive clones equal dominant tumour-associated clones.

TCRdb's copy holds only in-frame clones and misses some; the assay was immunoSEQ multiplex PCR. The sample yields 6,500 to 7,000 clones, approximately 84% seen once. The normal lung sample lay at least 3 cm, and maximally far, from the tumour. Comments on this clone: What it binds is unknown.

CDR1 and CDR2 from the germline V gene are MDHEN and SYDVKM. The CDR3 is 15 amino acids. The V gene lost 5 bases and the J gene lost 2 bases, with 15 bases spanning the gap. The sample was non-adjacent lung tissue. The rearrangement links TRBV28 to TRBJ1-1; possibly TRBD1 for D (5 bases). The sequence derives from a human donor with non-small cell lung cancer. The CDR3 region is CASSPLRGINTEAFF. CDR3 bases: TGTGCCAGCAGTCCCCTTCGGGGGATTAACACTGAAGCTTTCTTT.